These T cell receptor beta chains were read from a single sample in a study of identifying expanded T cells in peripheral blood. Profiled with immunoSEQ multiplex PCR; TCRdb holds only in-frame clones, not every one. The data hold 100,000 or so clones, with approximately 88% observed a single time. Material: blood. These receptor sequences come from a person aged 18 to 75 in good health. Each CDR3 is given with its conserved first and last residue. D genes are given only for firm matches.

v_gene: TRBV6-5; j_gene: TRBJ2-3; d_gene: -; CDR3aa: CASSYGRRQYF
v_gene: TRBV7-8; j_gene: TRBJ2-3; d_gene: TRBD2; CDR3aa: CASRLGGGSGRGDTQYF
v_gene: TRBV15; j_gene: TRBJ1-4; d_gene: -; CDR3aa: CATSRDAGQDEKLFF
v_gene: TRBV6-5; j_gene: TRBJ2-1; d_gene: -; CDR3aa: CATREGSSYNEQFF
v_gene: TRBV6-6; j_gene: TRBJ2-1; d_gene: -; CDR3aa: CASSYRRDRYNEQFF
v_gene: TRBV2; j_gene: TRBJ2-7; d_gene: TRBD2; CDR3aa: CASSIRTSGSYEQYF
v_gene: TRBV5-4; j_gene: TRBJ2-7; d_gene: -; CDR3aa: CASSQVLGSYEQYF
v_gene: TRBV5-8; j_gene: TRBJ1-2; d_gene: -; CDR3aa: CASSLDKTGYYGYTF
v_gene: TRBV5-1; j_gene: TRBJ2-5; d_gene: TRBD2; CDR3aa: CASSLGLTSGKEETQYF
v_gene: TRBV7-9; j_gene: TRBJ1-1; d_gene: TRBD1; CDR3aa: CASSVQGDTEAFF
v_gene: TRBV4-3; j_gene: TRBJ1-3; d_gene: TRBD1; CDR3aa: CANSKDRVSGNTIYF
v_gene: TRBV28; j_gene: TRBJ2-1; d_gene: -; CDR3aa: CASSHYRETYNEQFF
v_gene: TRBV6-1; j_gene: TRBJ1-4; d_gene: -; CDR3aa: CASSARVWEKLFF
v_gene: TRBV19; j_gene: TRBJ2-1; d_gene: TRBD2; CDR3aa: CASSEGTSGSCRDEQFF
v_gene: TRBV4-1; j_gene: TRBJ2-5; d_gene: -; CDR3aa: CASSVGETQYF
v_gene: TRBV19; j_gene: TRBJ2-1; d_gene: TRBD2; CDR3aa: CASSTSGGLNEQFF
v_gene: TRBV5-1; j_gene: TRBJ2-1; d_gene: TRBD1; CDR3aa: CASSLSGQGANNEQFF
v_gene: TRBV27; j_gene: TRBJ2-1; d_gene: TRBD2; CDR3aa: CASRRTSGGYNEQFF
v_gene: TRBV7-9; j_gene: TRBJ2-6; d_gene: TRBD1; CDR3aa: CASSLGKTGGHSGANVLTF
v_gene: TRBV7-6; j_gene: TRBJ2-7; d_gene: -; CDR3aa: CASSWFAGNEQYF
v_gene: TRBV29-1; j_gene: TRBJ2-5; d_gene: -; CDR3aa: CSVSEQTKETQYF
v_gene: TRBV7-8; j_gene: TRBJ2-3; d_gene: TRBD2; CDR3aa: CASSNPGLAGGASTDTQYF
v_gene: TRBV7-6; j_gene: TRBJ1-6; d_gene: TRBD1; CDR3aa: CASSLGTGGSDSPLHF
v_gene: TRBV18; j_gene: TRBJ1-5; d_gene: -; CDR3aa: CASSRVGASSSNQPQHF
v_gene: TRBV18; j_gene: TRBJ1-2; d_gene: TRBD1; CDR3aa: CASSRDRAYGYTF
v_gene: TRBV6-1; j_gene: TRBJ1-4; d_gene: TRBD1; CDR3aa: CASSGTGVTTNEKLFF
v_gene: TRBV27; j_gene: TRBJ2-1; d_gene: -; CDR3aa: CASSLELSNEQFF
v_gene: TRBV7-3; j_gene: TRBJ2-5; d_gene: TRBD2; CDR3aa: CASSPGALAGNQETQYF
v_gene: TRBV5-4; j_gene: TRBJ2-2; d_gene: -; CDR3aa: CASSYQNAGELFF
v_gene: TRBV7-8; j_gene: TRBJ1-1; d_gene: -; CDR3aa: CASSPTGNEAFF
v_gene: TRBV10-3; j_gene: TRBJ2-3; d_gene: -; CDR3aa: CAISESYLTDTQYF
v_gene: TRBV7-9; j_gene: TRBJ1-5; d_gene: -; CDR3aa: CASSLSEISNQPQHF
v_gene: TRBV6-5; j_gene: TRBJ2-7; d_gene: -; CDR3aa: CASKGYRTHYEQYF
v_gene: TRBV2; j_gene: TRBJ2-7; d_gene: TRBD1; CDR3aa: CASSEGDRPEQYF
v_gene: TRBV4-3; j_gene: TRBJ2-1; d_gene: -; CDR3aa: CASSQDIGREQFF
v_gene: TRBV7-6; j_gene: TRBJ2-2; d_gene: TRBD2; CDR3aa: CASSLAPGLADANTGELFF
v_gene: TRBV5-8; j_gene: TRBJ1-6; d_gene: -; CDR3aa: CASSLLASSYNSPLHF
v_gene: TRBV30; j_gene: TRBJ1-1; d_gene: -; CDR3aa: CAWKAAMNTEAFF
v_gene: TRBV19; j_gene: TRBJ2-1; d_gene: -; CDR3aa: CASSIPGPYNEQFF
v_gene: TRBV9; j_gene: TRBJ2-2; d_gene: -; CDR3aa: CASSVNTGELFF